The source of this TCR beta chain is a study of cytomegalovirus exposure and HLA in healthy donors. It was with 60 Vbeta and 13 Jbeta primers that the PCR ran. Libraries were prepared by immunoSEQ multiplex PCR; TCRdb keeps only in-frame clonotypes and omits some of them. The table lists more than 85,000 clones, around 86% of them singletons. This receptor was obtained from a woman aged 30 to 39 in good health and CMV-seronegative. Material for sequencing was PBMCs.

CDR3 DNA: TGTGCCAGCAGCTTGGGGGGGACTAGCGGGACCTACAATGAGCAGTTCTTC. Translated: CASSLGGTSGTYNEQFF. The chain employs TRBV5-4 and TRBJ2-1, with 13 bases fitting TRBD2. The CDR3 consists of 17 residues. The V gene end was trimmed by 0 bases and the J gene end by 2 bases; junction bases not matched to a gene: 2. Looked up from germline, CDR1 is SGHNT and CDR2 is YYREEE (reference sequence).